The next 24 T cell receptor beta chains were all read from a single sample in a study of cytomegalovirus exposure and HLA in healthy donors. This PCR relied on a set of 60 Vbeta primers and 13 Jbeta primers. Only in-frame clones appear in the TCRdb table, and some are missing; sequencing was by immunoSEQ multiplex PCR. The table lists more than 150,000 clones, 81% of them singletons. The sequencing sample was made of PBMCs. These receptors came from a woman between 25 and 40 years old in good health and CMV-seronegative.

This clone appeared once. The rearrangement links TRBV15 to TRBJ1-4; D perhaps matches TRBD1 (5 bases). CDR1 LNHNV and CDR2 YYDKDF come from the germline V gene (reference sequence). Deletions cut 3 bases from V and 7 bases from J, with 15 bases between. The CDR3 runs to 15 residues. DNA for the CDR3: TGTGCCACCAGCAGGATCCTTGGTAGGGGTGAAAAACTGTTTTTT. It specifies CATSRILGRGEKLFF. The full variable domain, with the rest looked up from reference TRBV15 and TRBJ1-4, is DAMVIQNPRYQVTQFGKPVTLSCSQTLNHNVMYWYQQKSSQAPKLLFHYYDKDFNNEADTPDNFQSRRPNTSFCFLDIRSPGLGDTAMYLCATSRILGRGEKLFFGSGTQLSVL.

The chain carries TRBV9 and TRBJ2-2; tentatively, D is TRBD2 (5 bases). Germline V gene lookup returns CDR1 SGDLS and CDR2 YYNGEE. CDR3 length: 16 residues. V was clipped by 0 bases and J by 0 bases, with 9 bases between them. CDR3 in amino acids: CASSVASSANTGELFF. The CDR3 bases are TGTGCCAGCAGCGTAGCTAGCAGCGCGAACACCGGGGAGCTGTTTTTT.

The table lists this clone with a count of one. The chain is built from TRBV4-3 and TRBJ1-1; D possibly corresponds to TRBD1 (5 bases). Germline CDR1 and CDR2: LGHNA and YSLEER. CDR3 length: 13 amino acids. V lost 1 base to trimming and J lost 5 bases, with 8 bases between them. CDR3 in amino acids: CASSQAQGTEAFF. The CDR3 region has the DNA TGCGCCAGCAGCCAAGCCCAGGGTACTGAAGCTTTCTTT.

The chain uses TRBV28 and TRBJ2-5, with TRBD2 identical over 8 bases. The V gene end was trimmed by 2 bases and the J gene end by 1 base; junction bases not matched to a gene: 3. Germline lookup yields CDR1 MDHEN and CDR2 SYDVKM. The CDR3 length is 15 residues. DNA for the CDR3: TGTGCCAGCAGTTTAGCGGGGGGCACCCAAGAGACCCAGTACTTC. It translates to CASSLAGGTQETQYF.

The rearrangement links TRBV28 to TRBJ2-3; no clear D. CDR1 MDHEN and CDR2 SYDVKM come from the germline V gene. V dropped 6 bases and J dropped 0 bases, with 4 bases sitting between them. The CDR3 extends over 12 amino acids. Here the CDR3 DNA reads TGTGCCAGCAGGGCTAGCACAGATACGCAGTATTTT. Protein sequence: CASRASTDTQYF.

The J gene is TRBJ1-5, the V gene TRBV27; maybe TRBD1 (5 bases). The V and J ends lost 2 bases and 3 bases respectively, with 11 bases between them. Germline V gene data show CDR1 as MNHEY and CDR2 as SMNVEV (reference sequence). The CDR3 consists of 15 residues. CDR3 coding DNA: TGTGCCAGCAGTTTACAGGGATTCTACAATCAGCCCCAGCATTTT. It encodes CASSLQGFYNQPQHF.

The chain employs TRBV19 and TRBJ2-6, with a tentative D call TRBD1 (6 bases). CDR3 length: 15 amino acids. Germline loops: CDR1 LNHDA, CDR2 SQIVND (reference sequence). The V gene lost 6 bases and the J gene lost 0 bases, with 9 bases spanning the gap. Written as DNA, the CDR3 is TGTGCCAGTAGCTCGACAGGCTCTGGGGCCAACGTCCTGACTTTC. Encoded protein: CASSSTGSGANVLTF.

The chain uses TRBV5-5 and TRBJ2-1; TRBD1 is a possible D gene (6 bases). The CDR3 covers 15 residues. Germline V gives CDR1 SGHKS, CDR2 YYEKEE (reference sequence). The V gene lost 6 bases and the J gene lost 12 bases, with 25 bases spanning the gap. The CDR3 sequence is CASTMHRVFLVGQFF. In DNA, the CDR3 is TGTGCCAGCACCATGCACAGGGTATTTTTGGTCGGGCAGTTCTTC.

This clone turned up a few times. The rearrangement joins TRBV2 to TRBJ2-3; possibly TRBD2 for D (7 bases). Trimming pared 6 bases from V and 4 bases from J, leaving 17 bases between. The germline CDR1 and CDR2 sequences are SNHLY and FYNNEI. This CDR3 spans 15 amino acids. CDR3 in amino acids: CASSRGGGQADTQYF. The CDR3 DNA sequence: TGTGCCAGCAGCCGAGGGGGGGGTCAGGCAGATACGCAGTATTTT.

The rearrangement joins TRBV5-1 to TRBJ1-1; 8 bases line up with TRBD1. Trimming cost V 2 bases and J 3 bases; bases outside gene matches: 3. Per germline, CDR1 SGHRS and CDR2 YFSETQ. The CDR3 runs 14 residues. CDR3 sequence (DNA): TGCGCCAGCAGCTTCCTGACAGGGGACACTGAAGCTTTCTTT. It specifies CASSFLTGDTEAFF.

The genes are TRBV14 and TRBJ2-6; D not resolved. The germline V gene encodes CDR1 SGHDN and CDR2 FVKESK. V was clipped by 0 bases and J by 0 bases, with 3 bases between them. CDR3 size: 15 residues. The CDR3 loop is CASSQDSSGANVLTF. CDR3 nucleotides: TGTGCCAGCAGCCAAGATAGCTCTGGGGCCAACGTCCTGACTTTC.

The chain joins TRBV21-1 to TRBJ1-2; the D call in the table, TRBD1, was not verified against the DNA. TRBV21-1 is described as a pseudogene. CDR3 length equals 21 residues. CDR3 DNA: TGTGCCAGCAGCAATCCGATGAAACCAGGGGGCCCCCGCCACCCGGCGGATGGCTACACCTTC. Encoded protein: CASSNPMKPGGPRHPADGYTF.

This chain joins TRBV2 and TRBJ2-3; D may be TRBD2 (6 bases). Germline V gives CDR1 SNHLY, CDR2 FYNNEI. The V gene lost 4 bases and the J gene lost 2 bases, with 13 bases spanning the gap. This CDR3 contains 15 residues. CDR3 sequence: CASSGTTDNTDTQYF. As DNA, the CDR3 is TGTGCCAGCAGTGGGACTACCGACAACACAGATACGCAGTATTTT.

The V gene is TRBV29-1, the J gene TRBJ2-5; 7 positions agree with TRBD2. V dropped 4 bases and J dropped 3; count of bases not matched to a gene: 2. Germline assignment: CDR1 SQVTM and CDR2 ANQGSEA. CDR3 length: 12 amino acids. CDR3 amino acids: CSVVGREETQYF. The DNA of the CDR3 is TGCAGCGTTGTGGGGAGGGAAGAGACCCAGTACTTC.

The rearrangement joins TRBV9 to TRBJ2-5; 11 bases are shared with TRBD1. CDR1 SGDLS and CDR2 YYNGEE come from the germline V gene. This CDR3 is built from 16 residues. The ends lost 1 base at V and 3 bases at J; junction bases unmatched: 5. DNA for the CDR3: TGTGCCAGCAGCGTATCGTGGGACAGGGGGAAAGAGACCCAGTACTTC. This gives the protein CASSVSWDRGKETQYF.

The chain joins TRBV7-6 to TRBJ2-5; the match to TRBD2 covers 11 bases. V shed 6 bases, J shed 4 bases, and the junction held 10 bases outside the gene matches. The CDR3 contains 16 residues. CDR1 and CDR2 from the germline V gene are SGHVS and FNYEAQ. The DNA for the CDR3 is TGTGCCAGCAGGGCTAGCGGGGGGAGAGAGGGAGAGACCCAGTACTTC. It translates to CASRASGGREGETQYF. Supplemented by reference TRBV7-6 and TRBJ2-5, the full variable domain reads GAGVSQSPRYKVTKRGQDVALRCDPISGHVSLYWYRQALGQGPEFLTYFNYEAQQDKSGLPNDRFSAERPEGSISTLTIQRTEQRDSAMYRCASRASGGREGETQYFGPGTRLLVL.

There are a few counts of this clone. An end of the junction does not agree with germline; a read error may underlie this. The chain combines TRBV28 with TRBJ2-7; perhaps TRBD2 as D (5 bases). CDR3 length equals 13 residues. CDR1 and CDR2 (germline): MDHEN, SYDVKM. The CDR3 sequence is CASSPPGETYIGF. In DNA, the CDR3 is TGTGCCAGCAGCCCCCCCGGGGAAACCTACATTGGATTC.

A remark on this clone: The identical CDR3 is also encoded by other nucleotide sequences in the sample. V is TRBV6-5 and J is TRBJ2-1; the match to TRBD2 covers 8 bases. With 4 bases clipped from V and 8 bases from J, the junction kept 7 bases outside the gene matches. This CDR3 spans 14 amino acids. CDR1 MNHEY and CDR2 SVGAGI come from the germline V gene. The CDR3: CASSLSGRSDEQFF. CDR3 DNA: TGTGCCAGCAGTTTGAGCGGGAGAAGCGATGAGCAGTTCTTC.

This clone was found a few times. The CDR3 loop is CASRPTSGGLTDTQYF. The DNA for the CDR3 is TGCGCCAGCAGGCCTACTAGCGGGGGGCTCACAGATACGCAGTATTTT. This chain links TRBV5-1 with TRBJ2-3; 12 nucleotides match TRBD2. With 5 bases clipped from V and 2 bases from J, the junction kept 6 bases outside the gene matches. The CDR3 covers 16 residues. Germline V gene sequence: CDR1 SGHRS, CDR2 YFSETQ. Full variable domain (rest looked up from reference TRBV5-1 and TRBJ2-3): KAGVTQTPRYLIKTRGQQVTLSCSPISGHRSVSWYQQTPGQGLQFLFEYFSETQRNKGNFPGRFSGRQFSNSRSEMNVSTLELGDSALYLCASRPTSGGLTDTQYFGPGTRLTVL.

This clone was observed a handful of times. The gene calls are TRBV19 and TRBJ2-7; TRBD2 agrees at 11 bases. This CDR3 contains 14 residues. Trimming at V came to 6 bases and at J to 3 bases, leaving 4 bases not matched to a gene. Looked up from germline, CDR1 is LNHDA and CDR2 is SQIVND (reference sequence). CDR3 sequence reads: CASSPSGGYYEQYF. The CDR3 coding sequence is TGTGCCAGTAGCCCTAGCGGGGGGTACTACGAGCAGTACTTC.

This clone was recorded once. The CDR3 here is CASSLVGGGVSNTQYF. The CDR3 DNA is TGTGCCAGCAGCTTAGTCGGCGGGGGGGTATCTAATACGCAGTATTTT. The genes are TRBV7-8 and TRBJ2-3; 9 bases map to TRBD2. V was clipped by 1 base and J by 7 bases; unmatched bases: 9. The CDR3 contains 16 residues. Germline V lookup: CDR1 SGHVS, CDR2 FQNEAQ.

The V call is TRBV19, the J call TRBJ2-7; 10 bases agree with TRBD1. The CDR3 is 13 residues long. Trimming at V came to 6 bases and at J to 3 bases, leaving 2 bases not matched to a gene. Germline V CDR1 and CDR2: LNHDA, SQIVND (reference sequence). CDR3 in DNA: TGTGCCAGTAGGAGGACAGGGGGCTACGAGCAGTACTTC. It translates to CASRRTGGYEQYF.

The CDR3 sequence: CASSRPGQGLTGELFF. The CDR3 DNA follows: TGTGCCAGCAGCCGACCGGGACAGGGGTTGACCGGGGAGCTGTTTTTT. The J gene is TRBJ2-2, the V gene TRBV11-2, with 10 positions matching TRBD1. This CDR3 comprises 16 residues. CDR1 SGHAT and CDR2 FQNNGV come from the germline V gene. The junction had 8 bases not matched to a gene; V was cut back by 5 bases and J by 5 bases.

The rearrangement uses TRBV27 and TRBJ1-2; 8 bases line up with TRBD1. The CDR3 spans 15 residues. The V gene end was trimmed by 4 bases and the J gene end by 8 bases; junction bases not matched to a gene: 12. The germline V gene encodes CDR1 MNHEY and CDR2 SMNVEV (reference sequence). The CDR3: CASSSRLDGTGGYTF. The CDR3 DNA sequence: TGTGCCAGCAGTTCCAGATTGGACGGGACAGGAGGCTACACCTTC.